The rows below give T cell receptor beta chains drawn from one sample of a study of shared clonotypes between healthy human individuals. Sequencing used immunoSEQ multiplex PCR; TCRdb keeps in-frame clones, though not all of them. The sample yields some 2,400,000 clones, nearly 97% seen once. Input material: naive CD4+ T cells sorted from blood. These receptors all stem from a man aged 18 to 35 in good health. Each CDR3 is given with its conserved first and last residue. The D gene is left open where the match is weak. A clone size is listed for some rows: how often the clone was seen (once, few, many), or a class if it is expanded.

. | TRBJ2-7 | 13 | TRBV10-3 | . | TGTGCCAATCGCCGTGCCCCGGGTTACGAGCAGTACTTC | CANRRAPGYEQYF
. | TRBJ2-1 | 12 | TRBV2 | . | TGTGCCAGCAGTGAAGCCGGCAATGAGCAGTTCTTC | CASSEAGNEQFF
. | TRBJ2-5 | 14 | TRBV28 | . | TGTGCCAGCAGTCTCCCCCCTGTGGAGGAGACCCAGTACTTC | CASSLPPVEETQYF
. | TRBJ2-2 | 15 | TRBV7-2 | TRBD1 | TGTGCCAGCAGGAAGGGGGCGCAGAGGTCCGGGGAGCTGTTTTTT | CASRKGAQRSGELFF
. | TRBJ2-1 | 12 | TRBV30 | . | TGTGCCTGGAGTGTACTTAGCAATGAGCAGTTCTTC | CAWSVLSNEQFF
. | TRBJ2-5 | 13 | TRBV14 | . | TGTGCCAGCAGCCAAGTTGGGGCCAAGACCCAGTACTTC | CASSQVGAKTQYF
. | TRBJ1-2 | 14 | TRBV28 | . | TGTGCCAGCATTCCCCAGCTAATGAGCTATGGCTACACCTTC | CASIPQLMSYGYTF
. | TRBJ2-3 | 18 | TRBV30 | . | TGTGCCTGGAGTGTATATACGGGACTGGGGTCTAGCACAGATACGCAGTATTTT | CAWSVYTGLGSSTDTQYF
. | TRBJ1-6 | 15 | TRBV5-6 | TRBD1 | TGTGCCAGCAGCTTGGGGGACAGGGGAAATTCACCCCTCCACTTT | CASSLGDRGNSPLHF
. | TRBJ2-1 | 13 | TRBV5-3 | . | TGTGCCAGAAGCCCCGAATGTCCCCCCGGGCAGTTCTTC | CARSPECPPGQFF
few | TRBJ1-1 | 14 | TRBV5-1 | . | TGCGCCAGCAGCGTCGGACTTATGAACACTGAAGCTTTCTTT | CASSVGLMNTEAFF
. | TRBJ1-6 | 14 | TRBV9 | . | TGTGCCAGCAGCGTAGAGGGGGGCAACTCACCCCTCCACTTT | CASSVEGGNSPLHF
once | TRBJ1-6 | 17 | TRBV5-1 | TRBD1 | TGCGCCAGCAGCTTGGGTCCCGGGACAGGGGGCGATTCACCCCTCCACTTT | CASSLGPGTGGDSPLHF
. | TRBJ1-4 | 17 | TRBV5-6 | . | TGTGCCAGCAGCCCGGGCCTTTTGCAGGCAACTAATGAAAAACTGTTTTTT | CASSPGLLQATNEKLFF
. | TRBJ1-6 | 14 | TRBV5-4 | . | TGTGCCAGCAGCTTGGGTACGGAAAATTCACCCCTCCACTTT | CASSLGTENSPLHF
. | TRBJ2-7 | 15 | TRBV5-1 | . | TGCGCCAGCAGCCTGGACGGGACACCACTCTACGAGCAGTACTTC | CASSLDGTPLYEQYF
. | TRBJ2-1 | 14 | TRBV2 | . | TGTGCCAGCAGACGACTAGACCAGAGCAATGAGCAGTTCTTC | CASRRLDQSNEQFF
. | TRBJ2-3 | 17 | TRBV7-2 | . | TGTGCCAGCAGCCAAACCGGGACACCCATATTGAGAGATACGCAGTATTTT | CASSQTGTPILRDTQYF
. | TRBJ2-7 | 11 | TRBV2 | . | TGTGCCAGCTATAGCGAAGGCGAGCAGTACTTC | CASYSEGEQYF
. | TRBJ1-5 | 13 | TRBV2 | . | TGTGCCAGCAAGGACAGACGGCATCAGCCCCAGCATTTT | CASKDRRHQPQHF
. | TRBJ2-3 | 12 | TRBV5-1 | . | TGCGCCAGCAGCATACTAGGCGATACGCAGTATTTT | CASSILGDTQYF
. | TRBJ1-1 | 11 | TRBV6-1 | . | TGTGCCAGCAGCTGGGGGGGGAAAGCTTTCTTT | CASSWGGKAFF
once | TRBJ2-3 | 16 | TRBV28 | TRBD2 | TGTGCCAGCAGTCCATCACTAGCGAGAATCACAGATACGCAGTATTTT | CASSPSLARITDTQYF
. | TRBJ2-6 | 16 | TRBV14 | . | TGTGCCAGCAGTAGACAGACTAGCTCTGGGGCCAACGTCCTGACTTTC | CASSRQTSSGANVLTF
. | TRBJ2-7 | 17 | TRBV4-1 | TRBD1 | TGCGCCAGCAGCCAAGTCACCGGGACAGGGACATCCTACGAGCAGTACTTC | CASSQVTGTGTSYEQYF
. | TRBJ2-1 | 15 | TRBV27 | TRBD2 | TGTGCCAGCAGTCGAACGGGACTAGCGGCCAATGAGCAGTTCTTC | CASSRTGLAANEQFF
. | TRBJ2-1 | 18 | TRBV11-2 | TRBD2 | TGTGCCAGCAGCTCAGCAGGGTTTCGCGAACTAGCGGGAGTCTTCCCGTTCTTC | CASSSAGFRELAGVFPFF
. | TRBJ2-7 | 18 | TRBV4-1 | TRBD2 | TGCGCCAGCAGCCAAGATGATCCCGGGACTAGCGTCCCCTACGAGCAGTACTTC | CASSQDDPGTSVPYEQYF
. | TRBJ2-7 | 15 | TRBV10-3 | TRBD1 | TGTGCCATCAGTGACCCGGACAGGGGCACCTACGAGCAGTACTTC | CAISDPDRGTYEQYF
once | TRBJ2-1 | 15 | TRBV19 | TRBD2 | TGTGCCAGTAGTCAAGGACTAGCGGGAGGAGCTGAGCAGTTCTTC | CASSQGLAGGAEQFF
. | TRBJ2-7 | 16 | TRBV30 | . | TGTGCCTGGAGTGTACGGTCGGGTGCTGGGCCCTACGAGCAGTACTTC | CAWSVRSGAGPYEQYF